This TCR beta chain was observed in a study of T cells in Graves' hyperthyroidism and ophthalmopathy. TCR beta CDR3 sequences were amplified from RNA transcripts. HTBI primers were used for first-round RT-PCR of the TCR CDR3. One entry per CDR3 protein results from TCRdb running MiXCR on the multiplex PCR reads. The sample carries just under 750,000 distinct CDR3 sequences, roughly 32% recorded once. The CDR3 runs 14 residues. J gave up 2 bases and V 3 bases, and 2 bases lay outside the gene matches. Germline V gene data show CDR1 as SGHRS and CDR2 as YFSETQ. This clonotype showed up just a few times. This TCR was sampled from a woman aged 40 to 50 with Graves' hyperthyroidism. The chain is built from TRBV5-1 and TRBJ1-3; 7 bases align to TRBD1. Sequenced sample: blood. CDR3 DNA: TGCGCCAGCAGCTGGGGGACAGCTGGAAACACCATATATTTT. Encoded protein: CASSWGTAGNTIYF.